This T cell receptor (beta chain) was profiled in a study of blood T cell repertoires in COVID-19. Study context: Acute-phase and convalescent COVID-19 samples originated in the United States, Italy and Spain. The cDNA or gDNA used as material had been derived from T cells, B-cell-depleted T cells, or PBMCs.

CDR1 and CDR2 from the germline V gene are SGHTA and FQGNSA. The CDR3 spans 13 residues. Trimming took off 7 bases at V and 4 bases at J, with 13 bases between the two ends. Authors' data handling: Reference gene primer amplification yielded estimated nucleated cell counts. Profiling relied on immunoSEQ multiplex PCR, and the TCRdb table lists in-frame clones only, not all of them. V and J calls and clone size follow that table, whereas D and trimming were derived from the DNA. This table holds about 280,000 clones, around 88% found once. What was sequenced was PBMCs or T cells enriched from blood (not recorded which). This chain links TRBV7-2 with TRBJ1-2; D unclear. This receptor was taken from a woman aged 40 to 50 who had recovered from COVID-19. CDR3 sequence: CASNLEGGYGYTF. For the CDR3, the DNA is TGTGCCAGCAACCTCGAGGGTGGCTATGGCTACACCTTC. The full variable domain, rest sourced from reference TRBV7-2 and TRBJ1-2, is GAGVSQSPSNKVTEKGKDVELRCDPISGHTALYWYRQSLGQGLEFLIYFQGNSAPDKSGLPSDRFSAERTGGSVSTLTIQRTQQEDSAVYLCASNLEGGYGYTFGSGTRLTVV.